Described below is a single T cell receptor (beta chain) sequence and its context. Its antigen is unidentified. The table came from immunoSEQ multiplex PCR; TCRdb's copy has only in-frame clones and leaves some out. The sample lists under 1,100,000 clones, around 78% occurring once. The data stem from a study of shared clonotypes between healthy human individuals. Donors comprised only Caucasian adults living in Nashville, Tennessee. Whole-study findings and limits: Larger estimated richness was generally recorded for naive subsets relative to memory subsets. Apart from blood, nothing was sampled; tissue repertoires likely differ.

Germline CDR1 and CDR2: SGHVS and FQNEAQ. The V and J ends lost 5 bases and 1 base respectively, with 13 bases between them. The CDR3 contains 15 residues. The clonotype comes from a man aged 18 to 29 in good health. Some clones in this sample may be carry-over from other donors' samples. Sequencing was done on a sample of memory CD4+ T cells from PBMCs. The subset here: CD45RA-negative fraction. The chain has TRBV7-8 and TRBJ2-3; D may be TRBD2 (5 bases). The CDR3: CASSTRRGGTDTQYF. CDR3 nucleotides: TGTGCCAGCAGCACCCGACGGGGAGGCACAGATACGCAGTATTTT.